Sequencing of this TCR beta chain was carried out in a study of blood T cell repertoires in COVID-19. Source study methods: Estimation of nucleated cell counts relied on the amplification of reference gene primers. Produced via immunoSEQ multiplex PCR; TCRdb's table is partial and in-frame only. The V and J calls and clone size are taken from that table; D and trimming were inferred from the DNA. The data show 200,000 to 300,000 clones, about 90% seen once. The origin of this receptor is a young adult with COVID-19, enrolled during active disease. Source material: peripheral blood.

CDR3 loop: CASSPGTDEIYGYTF. The CDR3 DNA follows: TGTGCCAGCAGCCCTGGGACAGATGAGATCTATGGCTACACCTTC. V is TRBV9 and J is TRBJ1-2; 7 bases are shared with TRBD1. CDR1 is SGDLS and CDR2 is YYNGEE in the germline V gene. There are 15 residues in the CDR3. V was pared by 4 bases and J by 4 bases, with 10 bases of the junction left unmatched.